This T cell receptor beta chain is drawn from a study of patients and donors after allogeneic stem cell transplantation. The length of the CDR3 is 19 residues. The ends were cut back, 5 bases at V and 0 bases at J, with 26 bases in the middle. One entry per CDR3 protein results from TCRdb running MiXCR on the RT-PCR reads. The table lists about 960,000 distinct CDR3 sequences, about a sixth of them singletons. The chain joins TRBV12-3 or TRBV12-4 to TRBJ2-7; D not certain. The receptor's source is a human donor who was either an allogeneic HSCT recipient or a stem cell or donor lymphocyte infusion donor (not recorded which). It is not recorded whose cells these are; they may come from a transplant donor. Sequences were obtained from blood, either unsorted or a sorted T cell fraction (not recorded which). The CDR3 loop is CASSRSFNGNLPNSYEQYF. The CDR3 DNA sequence: TGTGCCAGCAGTAGGAGTTTTAACGGAAACCTTCCCAACTCCTACGAGCAGTACTTC.